A single sample gave rise to the 3 T cell receptor beta chains below, sequenced in a study of OX40 agonist ivuxolimab in advanced cancers. Sequenced by immunoSEQ multiplex PCR; TCRdb stores in-frame clones only, minus some. The top ten hold just under 4% of the sample, which has about 50,000 clones, 80% to 85% seen once. This material consisted of CD4+ or CD8+ T cells sorted from blood, taken in a trial of the OX40 agonist ivuxolimab. Source of these receptors: an adult with an advanced solid tumor such as melanoma, head and neck, liver or kidney cancer.

The chain links TRBV10-3 to TRBJ2-3, with TRBD1 matching over 12 bases. The V segment lost 6 bases and the J segment 5 bases; nucleotides outside the gene matches: 6. Germline CDR1 reads ENHRY; CDR2 reads SYGVKD. The length of the CDR3 is 15 residues. This chain's CDR3 is CAIRDGTGGIDTQYF. The CDR3 coding sequence is TGTGCCATCAGAGACGGGACAGGGGGCATAGATACGCAGTATTTT.

The V call is TRBV10-3, the J call TRBJ2-7; TRBD1 aligns across 8 bases. The junction had 6 bases not matched to a gene; V was cut back by 6 bases and J by 2 bases. Germline CDR1 is ENHRY and CDR2 is SYGVKD. The CDR3 length is 14 residues. The CDR3 coding sequence is TGTGCCATCAGGCCTACAGGGGGAGCCTACGAGCAGTACTTC. Translation gives CAIRPTGGAYEQYF.

This rearrangement joins TRBV4-2 to TRBJ2-2, with D possibly being TRBD1 (5 bases). V shed 0 bases and J shed 2 bases, with 10 bases lying between them. Per the germline V gene, CDR1 is LGHNA and CDR2 is YNFKEQ. CDR3 size: 16 residues. In DNA, the CDR3 is TGTGCCAGCAGCCAAGACCATGGGGCCAACACCGGGGAGCTGTTTTTT. Translated, it gives CASSQDHGANTGELFF.